This TCR beta chain was documented in a study of Tregs in tolerant kidney transplant recipients. V lost 6 bases and J lost 2; bases outside the gene matches: 5. There are 14 residues in the CDR3. CDR1 is MNHNS, CDR2 SASEGT, per germline. Findings and caveats of the study: In tolerant patients, donor-specific Tregs outgrew total Tregs, suggesting antigen-driven expansion.

Unstimulated Tregs (CD4+CD25+CD127-) and CD4+CD25- non-Tregs were sorted from PBMCs. For this clone: Its specificity is not known.

Only in-frame clones appear in the TCRdb table, and some are missing; sequencing was by immunoSEQ multiplex PCR. In the table there are approximately 93,000 clones, roughly 93% of which are singletons. The source of this sequence is a human donor who received a combined kidney and bone marrow transplant. Here the sequenced sample was CD4+ T cells from blood, taken before the transplant. V is TRBV6-1 and J is TRBJ2-7; the match to TRBD2 covers 9 bases. The CDR3 DNA follows: TGTGCCAGCAGGACACTAGCGGGCACCTACGAGCAGTACTTC. Translating gives CASRTLAGTYEQYF.